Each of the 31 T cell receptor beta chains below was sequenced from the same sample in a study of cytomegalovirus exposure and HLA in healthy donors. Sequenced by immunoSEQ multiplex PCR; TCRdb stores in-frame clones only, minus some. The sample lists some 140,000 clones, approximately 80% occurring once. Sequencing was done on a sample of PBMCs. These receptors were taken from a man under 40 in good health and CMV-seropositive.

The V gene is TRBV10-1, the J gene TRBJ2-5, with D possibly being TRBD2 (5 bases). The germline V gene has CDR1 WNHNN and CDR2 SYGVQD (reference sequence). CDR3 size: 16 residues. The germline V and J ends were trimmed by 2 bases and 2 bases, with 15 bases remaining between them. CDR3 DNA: TGCGCCAGCAGTGAGGGGTCGGGGAAAGGACAAGAGACCCAGTACTTC. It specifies CASSEGSGKGQETQYF.

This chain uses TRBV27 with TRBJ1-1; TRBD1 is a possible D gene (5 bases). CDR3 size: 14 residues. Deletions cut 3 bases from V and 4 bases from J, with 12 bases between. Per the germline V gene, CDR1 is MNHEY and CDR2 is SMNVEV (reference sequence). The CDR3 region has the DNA TGTGCCAGCAGTTTGGGGGGGGTGGTCACTGAAGCTTTCTTT. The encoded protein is CASSLGGVVTEAFF.

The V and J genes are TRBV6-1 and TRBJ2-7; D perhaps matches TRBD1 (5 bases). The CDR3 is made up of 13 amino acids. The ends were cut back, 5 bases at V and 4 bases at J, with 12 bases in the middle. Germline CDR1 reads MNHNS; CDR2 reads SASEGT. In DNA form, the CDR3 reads TGTGCCAGCAGTACAGGCCGTGGGTACGAGCAGTACTTC. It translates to CASSTGRGYEQYF.

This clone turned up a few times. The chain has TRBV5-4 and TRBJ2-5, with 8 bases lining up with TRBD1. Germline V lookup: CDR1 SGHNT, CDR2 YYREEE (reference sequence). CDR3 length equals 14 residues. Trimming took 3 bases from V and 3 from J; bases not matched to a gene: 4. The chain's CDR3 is CASSSGQGKETQYF. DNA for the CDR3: TGTGCCAGCAGCTCCGGACAGGGAAAAGAGACCCAGTACTTC.

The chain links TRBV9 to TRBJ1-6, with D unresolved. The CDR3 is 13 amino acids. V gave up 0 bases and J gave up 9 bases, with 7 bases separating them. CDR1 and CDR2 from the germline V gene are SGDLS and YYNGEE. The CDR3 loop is CASSVGTASPLHF. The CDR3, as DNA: TGTGCCAGCAGCGTAGGTACAGCTTCACCCCTCCACTTT.

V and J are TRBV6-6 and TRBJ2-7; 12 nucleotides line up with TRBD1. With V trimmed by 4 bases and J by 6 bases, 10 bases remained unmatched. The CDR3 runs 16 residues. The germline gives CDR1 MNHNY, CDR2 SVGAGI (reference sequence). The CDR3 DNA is TGTGCCAGCAGTTTTGCGGCGGGACAGGGGGCCATCGAGCAGTACTTC. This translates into CASSFAAGQGAIEQYF.

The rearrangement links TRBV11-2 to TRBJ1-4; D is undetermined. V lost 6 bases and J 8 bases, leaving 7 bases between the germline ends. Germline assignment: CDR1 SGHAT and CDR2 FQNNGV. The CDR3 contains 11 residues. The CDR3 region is CASSTEEKLFF. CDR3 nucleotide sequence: TGTGCCAGCAGTACCGAGGAAAAACTGTTTTTT.

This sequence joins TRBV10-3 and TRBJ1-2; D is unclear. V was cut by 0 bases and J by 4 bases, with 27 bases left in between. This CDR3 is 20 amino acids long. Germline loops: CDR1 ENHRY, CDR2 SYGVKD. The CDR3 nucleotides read TGTGCCATCAGTGAGTCAAAAGAAGATGATCAGGCAGTATTTCTCTATGGCTACACCTTC. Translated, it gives CAISESKEDDQAVFLYGYTF.

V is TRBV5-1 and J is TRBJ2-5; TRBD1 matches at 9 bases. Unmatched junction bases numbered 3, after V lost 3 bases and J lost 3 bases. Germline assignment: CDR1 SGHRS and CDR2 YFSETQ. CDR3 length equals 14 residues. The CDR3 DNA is TGCGCCAGCAGCTCTCGGACAGGGGAAGAGACCCAGTACTTC. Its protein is CASSSRTGEETQYF. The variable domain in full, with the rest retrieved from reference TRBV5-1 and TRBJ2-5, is KAGVTQTPRYLIKTRGQQVTLSCSPISGHRSVSWYQQTPGQGLQFLFEYFSETQRNKGNFPGRFSGRQFSNSRSEMNVSTLELGDSALYLCASSSRTGEETQYFGPGTRLLVL.

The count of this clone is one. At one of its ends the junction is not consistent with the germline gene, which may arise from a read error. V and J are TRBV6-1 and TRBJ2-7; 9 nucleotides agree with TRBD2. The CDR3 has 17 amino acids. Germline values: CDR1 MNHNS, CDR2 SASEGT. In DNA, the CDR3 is TGTGCCAGCAGGGAAGCCTTAGGGCTAGCGGGATCCTACGAGCAGTACTTC. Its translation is CASREALGLAGSYEQYF.

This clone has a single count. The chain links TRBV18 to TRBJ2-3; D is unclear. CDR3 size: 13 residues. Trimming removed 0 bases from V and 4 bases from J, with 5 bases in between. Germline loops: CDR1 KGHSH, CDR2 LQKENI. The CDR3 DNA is TGTGCCAGCTCACCACCGAGCTCAGATACGCAGTATTTT. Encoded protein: CASSPPSSDTQYF.

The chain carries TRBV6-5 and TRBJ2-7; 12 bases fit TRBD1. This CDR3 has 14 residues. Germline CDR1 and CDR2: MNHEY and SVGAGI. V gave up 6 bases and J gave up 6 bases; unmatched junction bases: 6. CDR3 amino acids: CASRAGTGGLEQYF. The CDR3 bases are TGTGCCAGCAGAGCCGGGACAGGGGGCCTCGAGCAGTACTTC.

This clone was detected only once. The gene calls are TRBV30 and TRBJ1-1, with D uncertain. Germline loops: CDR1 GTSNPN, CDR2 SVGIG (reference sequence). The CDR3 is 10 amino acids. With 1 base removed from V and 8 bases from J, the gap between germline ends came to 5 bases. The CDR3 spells CAWSDIEAFF. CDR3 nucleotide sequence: TGTGCCTGGAGTGACATCGAAGCTTTCTTT. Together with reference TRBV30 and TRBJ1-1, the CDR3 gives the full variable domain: SQTIHQWPATLVQPVGSPLSLECTVEGTSNPNLYWYRQAAGRGLQLLFYSVGIGQISSEVPQNLSASRPQDRQFILSSKKLLLSDSGFYLCAWSDIEAFFGQGTRLTVV.

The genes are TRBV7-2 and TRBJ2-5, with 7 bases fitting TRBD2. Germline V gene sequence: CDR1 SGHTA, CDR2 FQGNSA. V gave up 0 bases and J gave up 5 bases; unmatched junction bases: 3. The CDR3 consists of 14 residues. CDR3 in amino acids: CASSLAQGGETQYF. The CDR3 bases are TGTGCCAGCAGCTTAGCCCAGGGAGGGGAGACCCAGTACTTC.

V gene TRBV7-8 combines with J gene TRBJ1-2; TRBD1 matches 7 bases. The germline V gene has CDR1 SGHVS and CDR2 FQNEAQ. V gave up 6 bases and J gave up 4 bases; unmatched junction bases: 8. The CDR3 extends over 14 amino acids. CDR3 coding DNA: TGTGCCAGCAGGACTACAGGGGAAGGCTATGGCTACACCTTC. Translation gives CASRTTGEGYGYTF.

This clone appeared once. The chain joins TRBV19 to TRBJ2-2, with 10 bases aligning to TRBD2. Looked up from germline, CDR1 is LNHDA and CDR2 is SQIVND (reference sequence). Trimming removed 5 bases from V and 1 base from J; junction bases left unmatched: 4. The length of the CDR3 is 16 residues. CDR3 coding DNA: TGTGCCAGTAGTGTAAGGACTAGCGGGAACACCGGGGAGCTGTTTTTT. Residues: CASSVRTSGNTGELFF. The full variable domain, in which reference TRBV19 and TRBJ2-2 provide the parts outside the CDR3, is DGGITQSPKYLFRKEGQNVTLSCEQNLNHDAMYWYRQDPGQGLRLIYYSQIVNDFQKGDIAEGYSVSREKKESFPLTVTSAQKNPTAFYLCASSVRTSGNTGELFFGEGSRLTVL.

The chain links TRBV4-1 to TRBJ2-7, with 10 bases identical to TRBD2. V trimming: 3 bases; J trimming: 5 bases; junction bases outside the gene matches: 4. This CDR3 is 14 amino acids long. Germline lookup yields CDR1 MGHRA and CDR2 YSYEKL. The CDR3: CASSHTSGANEQYF. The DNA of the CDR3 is TGCGCCAGCAGCCATACTAGCGGGGCTAACGAGCAGTACTTC.

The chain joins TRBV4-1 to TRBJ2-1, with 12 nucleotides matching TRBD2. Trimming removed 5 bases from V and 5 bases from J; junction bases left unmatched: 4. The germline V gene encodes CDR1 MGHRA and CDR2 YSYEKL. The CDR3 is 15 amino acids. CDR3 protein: CASSSTSGGHNEQFF. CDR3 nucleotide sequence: TGCGCCAGCAGCTCGACTAGCGGGGGACACAATGAGCAGTTCTTC.

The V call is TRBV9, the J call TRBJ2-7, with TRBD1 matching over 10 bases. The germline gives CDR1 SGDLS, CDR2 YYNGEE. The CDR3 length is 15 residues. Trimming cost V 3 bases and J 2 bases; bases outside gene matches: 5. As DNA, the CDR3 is TGTGCCAGCAGCGGCGGGACAGGGGTAACCTACGAGCAGTACTTC. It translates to CASSGGTGVTYEQYF.

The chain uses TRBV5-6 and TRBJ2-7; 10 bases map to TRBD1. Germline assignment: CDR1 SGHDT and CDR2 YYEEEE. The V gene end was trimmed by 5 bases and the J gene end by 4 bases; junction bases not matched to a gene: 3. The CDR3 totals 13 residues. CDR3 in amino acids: CASSRQGAYEQYF. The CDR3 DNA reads TGTGCCAGCAGTAGACAGGGGGCTTACGAGCAGTACTTC. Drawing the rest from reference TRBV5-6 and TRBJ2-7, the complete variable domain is DAGVTQSPTHLIKTRGQQVTLRCSPKSGHDTVSWYQQALGQGPQFIFQYYEEEERQRGNFPDRFSGHQFPNYSSELNVNALLLGDSALYLCASSRQGAYEQYFGPGTRLTVT.

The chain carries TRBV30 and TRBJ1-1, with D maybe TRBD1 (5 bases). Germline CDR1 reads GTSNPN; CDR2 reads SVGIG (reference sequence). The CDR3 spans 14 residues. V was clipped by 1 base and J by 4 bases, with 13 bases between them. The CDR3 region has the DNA TGTGCCTGGAGTGCCTACAGGCGTGGCACTGAAGCTTTCTTT. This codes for CAWSAYRRGTEAFF.

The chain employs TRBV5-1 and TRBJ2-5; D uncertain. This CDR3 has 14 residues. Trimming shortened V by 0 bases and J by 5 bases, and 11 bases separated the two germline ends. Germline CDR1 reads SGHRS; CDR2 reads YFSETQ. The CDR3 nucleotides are TGCGCCAGCAGCTTGGAAGGCAGGTCGGAGACCCAGTACTTC. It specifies CASSLEGRSETQYF.

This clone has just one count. CDR3 protein: CSGTLDRPLDTEAFF. CDR3 coding DNA: TGCAGCGGCACCCTGGACAGGCCCTTAGACACTGAAGCTTTCTTT. This sequence joins TRBV29-1 and TRBJ1-1, with 7 positions matching TRBD1. CDR3 length: 15 amino acids. CDR1 is SQVTM, CDR2 ANQGSEA, per germline. The V gene end was trimmed by 7 bases and the J gene end by 3 bases; junction bases not matched to a gene: 14.

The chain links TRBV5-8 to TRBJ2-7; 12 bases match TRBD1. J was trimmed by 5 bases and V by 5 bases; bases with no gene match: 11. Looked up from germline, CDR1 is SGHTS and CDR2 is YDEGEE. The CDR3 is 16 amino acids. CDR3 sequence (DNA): TGTGCCAGCAGAGGTGTGGGACAGGGGGCGAGAAACGAGCAGTACTTC. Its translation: CASRGVGQGARNEQYF.

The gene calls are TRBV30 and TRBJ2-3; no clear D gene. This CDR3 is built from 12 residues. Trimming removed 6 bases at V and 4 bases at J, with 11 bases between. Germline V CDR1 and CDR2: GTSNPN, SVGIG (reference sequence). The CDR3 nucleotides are TGTGCCTGCTCCTTTTCTCCAGATACGCAGTATTTT. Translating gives CACSFSPDTQYF.

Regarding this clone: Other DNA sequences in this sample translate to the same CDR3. The CDR3 here is CASSLGRGTEAFF. Here the CDR3 DNA reads TGTGCCAGCAGCTTGGGCAGGGGGACTGAAGCTTTCTTT. This chain connects TRBV5-6 to TRBJ1-1; TRBD1 aligns across 7 bases. The CDR3 is 13 amino acids. The V and J ends lost 0 bases and 5 bases, in that order; junction bases with no gene match: 1. Germline CDR1 SGHDT, CDR2 YYEEEE.

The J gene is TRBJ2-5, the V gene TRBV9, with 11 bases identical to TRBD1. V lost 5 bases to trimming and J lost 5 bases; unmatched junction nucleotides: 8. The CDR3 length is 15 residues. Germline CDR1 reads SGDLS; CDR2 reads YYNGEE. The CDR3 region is CASSGGQGAMETQYF. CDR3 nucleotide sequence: TGTGCCAGCAGTGGAGGACAGGGGGCAATGGAGACCCAGTACTTC.

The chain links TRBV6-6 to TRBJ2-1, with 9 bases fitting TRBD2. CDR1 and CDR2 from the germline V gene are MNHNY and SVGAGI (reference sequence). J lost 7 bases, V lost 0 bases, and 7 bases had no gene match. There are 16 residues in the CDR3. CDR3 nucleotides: TGTGCCAGCAGTTACTCGAATAGCGGGGGTGAGAATGAGCAGTTCTTC. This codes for CASSYSNSGGENEQFF.

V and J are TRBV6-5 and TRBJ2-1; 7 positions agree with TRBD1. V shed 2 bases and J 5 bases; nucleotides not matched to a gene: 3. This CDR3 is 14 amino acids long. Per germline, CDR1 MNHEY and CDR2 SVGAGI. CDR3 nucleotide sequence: TGTGCCAGCAGTTACGGGGACAGAGACAATGAGCAGTTCTTC. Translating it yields CASSYGDRDNEQFF.

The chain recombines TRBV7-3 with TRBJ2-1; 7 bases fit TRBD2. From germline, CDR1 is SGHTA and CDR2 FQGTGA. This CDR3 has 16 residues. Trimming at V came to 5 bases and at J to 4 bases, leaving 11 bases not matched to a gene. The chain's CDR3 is CASSPLLGGGYNEQFF. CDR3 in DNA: TGTGCCAGCAGCCCCCTACTTGGGGGGGGTTACAATGAGCAGTTCTTC.

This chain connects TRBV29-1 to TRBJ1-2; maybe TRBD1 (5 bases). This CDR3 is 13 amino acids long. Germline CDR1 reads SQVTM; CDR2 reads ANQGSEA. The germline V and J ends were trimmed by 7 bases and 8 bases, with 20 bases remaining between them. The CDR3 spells CSDRQSNHGGYTF. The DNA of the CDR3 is TGCAGCGATCGACAGTCAAATCATGGGGGCTACACCTTC.